A selection of T cell receptor beta chains follows, all from one sample in a study of blood T cell repertoires in COVID-19. The data were produced by immunoSEQ multiplex PCR, yet TCRdb's version contains in-frame clones alone and is incomplete. Among more than 200,000 clones, approximately 80% were seen once, and the ten largest hold more than 9%. The source material was peripheral blood. The receptor set was obtained from a woman older than 75 with COVID-19, enrolled during active disease. Both conserved end residues are part of each CDR3. The D gene is left open where the match is weak. The size field is filled for only some rows; it gives once, few, many or a size class.

v_call	clone_size	d_call	j_call	cdr3_aa	cdr3_nt
TRBV6-6	.	.	TRBJ1-6	CASSLSGGQSSYNSPLHF	TGTGCCAGCAGTCTAAGTGGGGGCCAGAGCTCCTATAATTCACCCCTCCACTTT
TRBV2	.	.	TRBJ1-1	CAGRQAYPLNTEAFF	TGTGCCGGGCGACAGGCTTACCCCCTGAACACTGAAGCTTTCTTT
TRBV19	.	TRBD1	TRBJ1-5	CASTPLDRGRGQPQHF	TGTGCCAGTACCCCTTTGGACAGGGGGCGAGGTCAGCCCCAGCATTTT
TRBV6-4	.	TRBD2	TRBJ2-1	CASSGLAGDEQFF	TGTGCCAGCAGTGGGTTAGCGGGGGATGAGCAGTTCTTC
TRBV28	.	TRBD1	TRBJ1-5	CASSSGQGERQPQHF	TGTGCCAGCAGTAGCGGACAGGGGGAGAGGCAGCCCCAGCATTTT
TRBV28	.	.	TRBJ1-1	CASSYPGRTSTEAFF	TGTGCCAGCAGTTATCCCGGGAGGACGAGCACTGAAGCTTTCTTT
TRBV29-1	.	.	TRBJ1-4	CSAGQTNEKLFF	TGCAGCGCCGGACAGACTAATGAAAAACTGTTTTTT
TRBV29-1	.	.	TRBJ2-2	CSVARVINGELFF	TGCAGCGTGGCGCGGGTGATTAACGGGGAGCTGTTTTTT
TRBV7-9	once	.	TRBJ1-1	CASSQGTLLSGNVNTEAFF	TGTGCCAGCAGCCAGGGGACCTTACTGTCTGGAAATGTGAACACTGAAGCTTTCTTT
TRBV7-8	once	.	TRBJ1-4	CASSWGVEPPVLFF	TGTGCCAGCAGCTGGGGGGTGGAACCCCCCGTCTTGTTTTTT
TRBV6-2/TRBV6-3	.	.	TRBJ1-1	CASSYPPIGDTEAFF	TGTGCCAGCAGTTACCCCCCCATCGGGGACACTGAAGCTTTCTTT
TRBV5-1	.	.	TRBJ2-5	CASSLVWGGETQYF	TGCGCCAGCAGCTTGGTCTGGGGAGGAGAGACCCAGTACTTC
TRBV5-1	.	.	TRBJ2-2	CASSLAVTNTGELFF	TGCGCCAGCAGCTTGGCTGTTACGAACACCGGGGAGCTGTTTTTT
TRBV15	.	.	TRBJ2-3	CATHRGIGDTQYF	TGTGCCACTCATCGGGGGATTGGAGATACGCAGTATTTT
TRBV19	.	.	TRBJ1-5	CASSDSPSGNQPQHF	TGTGCCAGTAGCGACAGTCCTTCGGGCAATCAGCCCCAGCATTTT
TRBV27	few	.	TRBJ1-3	CASSQTTRSATGNTIYF	TGTGCCAGCAGCCAGACTACGAGATCCGCGACTGGAAACACCATATATTTT
TRBV24-1	few	TRBD1	TRBJ1-5	CATGTGASNQPQHF	TGTGCCACAGGGACAGGGGCAAGCAATCAGCCCCAGCATTTT
TRBV6-5	.	.	TRBJ1-3	CASQGHNSGNTIYF	TGTGCCAGCCAAGGACACAACTCTGGAAACACCATATATTTT
TRBV28	.	TRBD1	TRBJ2-7	CASSLGQGTYEQYF	TGTGCCAGCAGTCTCGGACAGGGAACCTACGAGCAGTACTTC
TRBV11-1	.	TRBD1	TRBJ1-6	CASSWGQPNSPLHF	TGTGCCAGCAGCTGGGGACAGCCTAATTCACCCCTCCACTTT
TRBV5-1	.	.	TRBJ2-7	CASSLGRGYSYEQYF	TGCGCCAGCAGCTTGGGCAGGGGCTACTCCTACGAGCAGTACTTC
TRBV10-3	.	.	TRBJ1-6	CAISDNGTPYSPLHF	TGTGCCATCAGTGATAATGGGACACCTTATTCACCCCTCCACTTT
TRBV19	.	TRBD1	TRBJ2-7	CASSARQGAYEQYF	TGTGCCAGTAGTGCCCGACAGGGGGCCTACGAGCAGTACTTC
TRBV19	.	TRBD1	TRBJ1-5	CASSKGQGRGQPQHF	TGTGCCAGTAGTAAGGGACAGGGGCGGGGACAGCCCCAGCATTTT
TRBV30	.	TRBD1	TRBJ1-3	CACSRTGRSGNTIYF	TGTGCCTGCTCACGGACAGGGCGCTCTGGAAACACCATATATTTT
TRBV5-1	.	.	TRBJ1-6	CASSLEARGNSPLHF	TGCGCCAGCAGCTTGGAAGCCAGGGGTAATTCACCCCTCCACTTT
TRBV4-1	.	TRBD2	TRBJ2-1	CASSQGTSGGTYNEQFF	TGCGCCAGCAGCCAAGGCACTAGCGGGGGTACATACAATGAGCAGTTCTTC
TRBV14	few	TRBD1	TRBJ1-3	CASSQGQGAGNTIYF	TGTGCCAGCAGCCAAGGACAGGGGGCTGGAAACACCATATATTTT
TRBV14	.	.	TRBJ1-1	CASSPSLARRSEAFF	TGTGCCAGCAGCCCGTCCCTGGCCAGGAGGTCTGAAGCTTTCTTT
TRBV7-6	once	.	TRBJ1-1	CASSLRGIEGTEAFF	TGTGCCAGCAGCTTACGAGGGATCGAGGGCACTGAAGCTTTCTTT
TRBV5-1	.	TRBD1	TRBJ2-3	CASSQPGQATDTQYF	TGCGCCAGCAGCCAGCCGGGACAGGCCACAGATACGCAGTATTTT
TRBV3-1/TRBV3-2	once	TRBD1	TRBJ1-6	CASSPWDRYNSPLHF	TGTGCCAGCAGCCCCTGGGACAGATATAATTCACCCCTCCACTTT
TRBV24-1	.	.	TRBJ2-3	CATSSSTDTQYF	TGTGCCACCAGTTCTAGCACAGATACGCAGTATTTT
TRBV19	.	TRBD1	TRBJ1-1	CASSIGRGGINTEAFF	TGTGCCAGTAGTATAGGGCGAGGGGGCATCAACACTGAAGCTTTCTTT
TRBV6-2/TRBV6-3	.	.	TRBJ1-4	CASSPQGVNEKLFF	TGTGCCAGCAGCCCGCAGGGTGTTAATGAAAAACTGTTTTTT
TRBV7-6	.	.	TRBJ1-4	CASSLSAGINEKLFF	TGTGCCAGCAGCTTATCCGCAGGAATTAATGAAAAACTGTTTTTT
TRBV7-8	few	.	TRBJ2-3	CASSLGGTDTQYF	TGTGCCAGCAGCTTAGGAGGCACAGATACGCAGTATTTT
TRBV5-1	.	TRBD1	TRBJ1-1	CASSGNLAGGTEAFF	TGCGCCAGCAGCGGAAACCTGGCAGGGGGAACTGAAGCTTTCTTT
TRBV2	few	TRBD2	TRBJ2-4	CASNNLAGGKNIQYF	TGTGCCAGCAATAACCTAGCGGGGGGGAAAAACATTCAGTACTTC
TRBV5-1	.	TRBD1	TRBJ1-1	CASSPVTGGGTEAFF	TGCGCCAGCAGCCCGGTTACAGGGGGGGGCACTGAAGCTTTCTTT
TRBV28	.	.	TRBJ2-7	CASSLSGAYEQYF	TGTGCCAGCAGTTTGTCAGGGGCCTACGAGCAGTACTTC
TRBV5-6	.	.	TRBJ1-2	CASSLSGGVIYGYTF	TGTGCCAGCAGCCTTTCTGGAGGGGTTATCTATGGCTACACCTTC
TRBV19	.	TRBD2	TRBJ2-3	CASSTPRTSATDTQYF	TGTGCCAGTAGTACCCCCCGGACTAGCGCCACAGATACGCAGTATTTT
TRBV19	.	.	TRBJ2-1	CASSTRPGSMLNEQFF	TGTGCCAGTAGTACCCGACCCGGGTCTATGTTGAATGAGCAGTTCTTC
TRBV3-1/TRBV3-2	.	.	TRBJ1-1	CASSQSTASEAFF	TGTGCCAGCAGCCAATCGACAGCAAGTGAAGCTTTCTTT
TRBV5-6	.	TRBD1	TRBJ1-1	CASSWTGGFQNTEAFF	TGTGCCAGCAGCTGGACAGGGGGCTTTCAGAACACTGAAGCTTTCTTT
TRBV5-6	.	.	TRBJ1-6	CASSQRLSSYNSPLHF	TGTGCCAGCAGCCAACGACTGAGCTCCTATAATTCACCCCTCCACTTT
TRBV7-2	few	.	TRBJ2-3	CASSLRRDGADTQYF	TGTGCCAGCAGCTTACGGAGGGATGGGGCAGATACGCAGTATTTT
TRBV5-1	once	TRBD1	TRBJ1-5	CASSLDGTGDQPQHF	TGCGCCAGCAGCCTCGACGGGACAGGGGATCAGCCCCAGCATTTT
TRBV6-2/TRBV6-3	.	TRBD1	TRBJ1-5	CASSPSGQGNQPQHF	TGTGCCAGCAGTCCCTCGGGACAGGGGAATCAGCCCCAGCATTTT
TRBV18	.	TRBD1	TRBJ1-5	CASSKLGQQNQPQHF	TGTGCCAGCTCAAAGCTGGGACAGCAGAATCAGCCCCAGCATTTT
TRBV5-4	.	.	TRBJ2-5	CASSLGGGGQETQYF	TGTGCCAGCAGCTTGGGAGGAGGAGGCCAAGAGACCCAGTACTTC
TRBV6-5	.	.	TRBJ2-1	CASIYGGANNEQFF	TGTGCCAGCATCTATGGGGGGGCTAACAATGAGCAGTTCTTC